The 4 T cell receptor beta chains in this list originate from one sample, sequenced in a study of OX40 agonist ivuxolimab in advanced cancers. Repertoires were generated with immunoSEQ multiplex PCR, while TCRdb's copy carries only in-frame clones and drops some. The table has some 70,000 clones, about 85% seen once. Sequenced here: CD4+ or CD8+ T cells sorted from blood, sampled in a trial of the OX40 agonist ivuxolimab. The source of these receptors is an adult with an advanced solid tumor such as melanoma, head and neck, liver or kidney cancer.

This clone showed up just a few times. This rearrangement joins TRBV9 to TRBJ1-2; D unresolved. In germline, CDR1 is SGDLS, CDR2 YYNGEE. Trimming cost V 3 bases and J 8 bases, with 11 bases left between them. The CDR3 covers 12 residues. CDR3 nucleotides: TGTGCCAGCAGCGGAGGGAGAGGGGGCTACACCTTC. Translating gives CASSGGRGGYTF.

The CDR3 is CASRNRSYSYEQYF. The CDR3 bases are TGTGCCAGCAGAAACAGGTCTTACTCCTACGAGCAGTACTTC. V and J are TRBV5-5 and TRBJ2-7, with a tentative D call TRBD1 (5 bases). Trimming stripped 5 bases from V and 0 bases from J, with 12 bases between. The CDR3 consists of 14 residues. Germline CDR1 and CDR2: SGHKS and YYEKEE (reference sequence).

The chain combines TRBV18 with TRBJ1-6; D is perhaps TRBD1 (6 bases). The length of the CDR3 is 15 residues. The germline V and J ends were trimmed by 6 bases and 7 bases, with 16 bases remaining between them. The germline V gene encodes CDR1 KGHSH and CDR2 LQKENI. CDR3 protein: CASSPQTGRNSPLHF. CDR3 coding DNA: TGTGCCAGCTCGCCTCAGACAGGAAGAAATTCACCCCTCCACTTT.

In its sample, this clone was seen once. The V and J genes are TRBV4-1 and TRBJ2-1; 16 bases line up with TRBD2. The V gene's germline CDR1 is MGHRA and CDR2 YSYEKL. V trimming: 5 bases; J trimming: 2 bases; junction bases outside the gene matches: 9. The CDR3 loop spans 19 amino acids. The CDR3 is CASSSSRGTSGGAYNEQFF. CDR3 bases: TGCGCCAGCAGCTCCAGCCGCGGGACTAGCGGGGGGGCCTACAATGAGCAGTTCTTC.